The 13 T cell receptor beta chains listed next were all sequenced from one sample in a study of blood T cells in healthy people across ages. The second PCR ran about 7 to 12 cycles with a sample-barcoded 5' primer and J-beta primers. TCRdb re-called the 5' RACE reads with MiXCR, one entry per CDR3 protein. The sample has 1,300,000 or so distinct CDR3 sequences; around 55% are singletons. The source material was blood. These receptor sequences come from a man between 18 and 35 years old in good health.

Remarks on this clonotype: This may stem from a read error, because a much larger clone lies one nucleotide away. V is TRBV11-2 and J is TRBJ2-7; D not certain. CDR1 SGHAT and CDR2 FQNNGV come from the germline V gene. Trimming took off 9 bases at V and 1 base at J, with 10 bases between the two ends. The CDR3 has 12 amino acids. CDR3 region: CASSRQSYEQYF. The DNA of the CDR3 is TGTGCCAGTTCCCGGCAGTCCTACGAGCAGTACTTC.

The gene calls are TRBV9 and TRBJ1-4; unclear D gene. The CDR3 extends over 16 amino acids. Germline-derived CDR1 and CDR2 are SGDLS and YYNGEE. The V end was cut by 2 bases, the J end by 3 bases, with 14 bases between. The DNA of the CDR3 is TGTGCCAGCAGCGTTTATCCGACCGGAGCTAATGAAAAACTGTTTTTT. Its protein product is CASSVYPTGANEKLFF. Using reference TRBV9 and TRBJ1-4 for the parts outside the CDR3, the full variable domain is DSGVTQTPKHLITATGQRVTLRCSPRSGDLSVYWYQQSLDQGLQFLIQYYNGEERAKGNILERFSAQQFPDLHSELNLSSLELGDSALYFCASSVYPTGANEKLFFGSGTQLSVL.

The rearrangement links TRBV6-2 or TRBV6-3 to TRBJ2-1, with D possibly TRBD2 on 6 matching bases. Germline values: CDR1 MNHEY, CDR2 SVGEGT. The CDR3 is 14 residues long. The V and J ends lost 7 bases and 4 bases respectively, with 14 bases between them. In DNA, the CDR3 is TGTGCCAGCACACACCACCGGGAGTACAATGAGCAGTTCTTC. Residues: CASTHHREYNEQFF.

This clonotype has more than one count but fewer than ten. CDR3 sequence (DNA): TGTGCCAGCAGCTTAGCTGAGTCCGGGCAGTTCTTC. It codes for CASSLAESGQFF. This chain links TRBV11-2 with TRBJ2-1; D unclear. The CDR3 has 12 residues. Germline assignment: CDR1 SGHAT and CDR2 FQNNGV. Between the trimmed V and J ends, which lost 1 base and 12 bases, there was a span of 10 bases.

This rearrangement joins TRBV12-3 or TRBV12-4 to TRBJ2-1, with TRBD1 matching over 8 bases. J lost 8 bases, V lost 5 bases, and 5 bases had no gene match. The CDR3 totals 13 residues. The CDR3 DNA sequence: TGTGCCAGCAGTCCCGACAGGGGTGATGAGCAGTTCTTC. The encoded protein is CASSPDRGDEQFF.

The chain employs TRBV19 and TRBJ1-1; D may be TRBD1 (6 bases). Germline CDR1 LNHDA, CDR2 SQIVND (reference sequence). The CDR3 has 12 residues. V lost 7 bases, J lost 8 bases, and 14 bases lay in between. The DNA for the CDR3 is TGTGCCAGTACCCCCAGGGGAACCGAAGCTTTCTTT. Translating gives CASTPRGTEAFF.

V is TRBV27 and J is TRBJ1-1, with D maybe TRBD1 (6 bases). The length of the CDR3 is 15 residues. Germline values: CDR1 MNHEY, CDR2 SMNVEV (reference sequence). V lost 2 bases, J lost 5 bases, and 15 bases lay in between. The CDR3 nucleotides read TGTGCCAGCAGTTTAAAGGGGGGGCGATTTACTGAAGCTTTCTTT. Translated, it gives CASSLKGGRFTEAFF.

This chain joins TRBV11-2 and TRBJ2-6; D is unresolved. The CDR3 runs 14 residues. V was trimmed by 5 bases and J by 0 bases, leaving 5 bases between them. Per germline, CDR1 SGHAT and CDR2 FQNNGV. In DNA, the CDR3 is TGTGCCAGCAGCCCCTTCTCTGGGGCCAACGTCCTGACTTTC. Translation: CASSPFSGANVLTF. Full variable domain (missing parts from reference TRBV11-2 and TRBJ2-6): EAGVAQSPRYKIIEKRQSVAFWCNPISGHATLYWYQQILGQGPKLLIQFQNNGVVDDSQLPKDRFSAERLKGVDSTLKIQPAKLEDSAVYLCASSPFSGANVLTFGAGSRLTVL.

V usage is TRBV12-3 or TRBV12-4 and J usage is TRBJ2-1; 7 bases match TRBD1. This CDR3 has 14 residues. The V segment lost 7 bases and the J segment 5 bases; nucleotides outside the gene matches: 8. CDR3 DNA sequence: TGTGCCAGCACTTACCTGACAGGGAACAATGAGCAGTTCTTC. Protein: CASTYLTGNNEQFF.

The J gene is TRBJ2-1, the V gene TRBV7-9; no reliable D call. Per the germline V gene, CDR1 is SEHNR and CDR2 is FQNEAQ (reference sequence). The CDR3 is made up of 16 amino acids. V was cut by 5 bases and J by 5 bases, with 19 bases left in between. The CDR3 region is CASSPWTAHMNNEQFF. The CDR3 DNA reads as TGTGCCAGCAGCCCATGGACGGCACATATGAACAATGAGCAGTTCTTC.

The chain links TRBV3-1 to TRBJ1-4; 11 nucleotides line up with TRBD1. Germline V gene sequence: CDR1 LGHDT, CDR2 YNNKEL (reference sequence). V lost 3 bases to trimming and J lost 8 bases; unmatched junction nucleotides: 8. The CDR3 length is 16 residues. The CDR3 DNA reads TGTGCCAGCAGCCAGGGACAGGGGGGATCTGGAGAAAAACTGTTTTTT. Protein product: CASSQGQGGSGEKLFF.

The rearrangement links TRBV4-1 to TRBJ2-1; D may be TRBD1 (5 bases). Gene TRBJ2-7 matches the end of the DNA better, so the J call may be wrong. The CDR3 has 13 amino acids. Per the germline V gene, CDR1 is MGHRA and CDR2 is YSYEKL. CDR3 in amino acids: CASSHQLDNEQYF. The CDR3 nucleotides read TGCGCCAGCAGCCACCAGCTGGACAATGAGCAGTACTTC.

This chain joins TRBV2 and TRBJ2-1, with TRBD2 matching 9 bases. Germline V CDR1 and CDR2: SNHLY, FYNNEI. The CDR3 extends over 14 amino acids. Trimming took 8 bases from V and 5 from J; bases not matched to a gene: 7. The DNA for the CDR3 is TGTGCCAGCCTTTCGGGACTAGCAGACAATGAGCAGTTCTTC. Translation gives CASLSGLADNEQFF.